A single sample is the source of the 2 T cell receptor beta chains below, sequenced in a study of cytomegalovirus exposure and HLA in healthy donors. Profiling relied on immunoSEQ multiplex PCR, and the TCRdb table lists in-frame clones only, not all of them. The table has tens of thousands of clones, roughly 90% seen once. Sequenced: PBMCs. Source of these receptors: a woman aged 18-35 years in good health and CMV-seropositive.

The chain employs TRBV28 and TRBJ2-6; 9 nucleotides line up with TRBD2. The ends lost 7 bases at V and 0 bases at J; junction bases unmatched: 13. This CDR3 is built from 19 residues. In germline, CDR1 is MDHEN, CDR2 SYDVKM. The CDR3 is CASNGGSGGLSSGANVLTF. Written as DNA, the CDR3 is TGTGCCAGCAATGGTGGGAGCGGGGGGCTCAGCTCTGGGGCCAACGTCCTGACTTTC.

The chain employs TRBV28 and TRBJ2-7, with TRBD1 matching over 8 bases. The V gene's germline CDR1 is MDHEN and CDR2 SYDVKM. This CDR3 spans 12 amino acids. Trimming took 7 bases from V and 2 from J; bases not matched to a gene: 1. The CDR3 coding sequence is TGTGCCAGCAAACAGGGGGCCTACGAGCAGTACTTC. Translating it yields CASKQGAYEQYF.